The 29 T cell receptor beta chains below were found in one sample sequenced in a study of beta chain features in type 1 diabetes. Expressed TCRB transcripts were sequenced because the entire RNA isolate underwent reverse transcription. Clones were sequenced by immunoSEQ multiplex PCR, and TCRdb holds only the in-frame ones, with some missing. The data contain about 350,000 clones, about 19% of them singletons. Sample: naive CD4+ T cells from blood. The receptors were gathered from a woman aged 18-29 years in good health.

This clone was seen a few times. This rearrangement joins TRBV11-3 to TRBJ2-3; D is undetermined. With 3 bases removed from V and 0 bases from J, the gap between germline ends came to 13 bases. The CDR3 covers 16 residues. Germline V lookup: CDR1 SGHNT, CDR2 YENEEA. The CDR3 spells CASSFRGSYSTDTQYF. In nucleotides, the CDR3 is TGTGCCAGCAGCTTTCGCGGCAGCTATAGCACAGATACGCAGTATTTT.

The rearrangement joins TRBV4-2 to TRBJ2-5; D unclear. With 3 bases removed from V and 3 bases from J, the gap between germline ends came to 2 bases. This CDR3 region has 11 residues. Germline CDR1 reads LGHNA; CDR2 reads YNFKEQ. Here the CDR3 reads CASSHEETQYF. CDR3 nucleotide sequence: TGTGCCAGCAGCCACGAAGAGACCCAGTACTTC.

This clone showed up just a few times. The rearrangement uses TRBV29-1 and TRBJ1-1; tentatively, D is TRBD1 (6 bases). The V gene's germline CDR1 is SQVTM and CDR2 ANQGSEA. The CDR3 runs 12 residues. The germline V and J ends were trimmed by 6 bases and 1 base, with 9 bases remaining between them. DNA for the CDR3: TGCAGCGTCCTGACAGGGAACACTGAAGCTTTCTTT. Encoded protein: CSVLTGNTEAFF.

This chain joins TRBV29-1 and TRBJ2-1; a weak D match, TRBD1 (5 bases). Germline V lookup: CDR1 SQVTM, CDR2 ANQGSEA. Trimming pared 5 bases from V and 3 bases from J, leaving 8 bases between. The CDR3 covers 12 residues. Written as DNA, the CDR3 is TGCAGCGTTAGACAGAACTACAATGAGCAGTTCTTC. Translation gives CSVRQNYNEQFF.

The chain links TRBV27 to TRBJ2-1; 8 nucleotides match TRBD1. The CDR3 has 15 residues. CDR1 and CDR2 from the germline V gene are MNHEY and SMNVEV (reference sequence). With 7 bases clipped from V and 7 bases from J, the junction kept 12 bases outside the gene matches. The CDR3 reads CASINRGVPGNEQFF. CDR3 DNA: TGTGCCAGCATAAACAGGGGGGTCCCGGGAAATGAGCAGTTCTTC.

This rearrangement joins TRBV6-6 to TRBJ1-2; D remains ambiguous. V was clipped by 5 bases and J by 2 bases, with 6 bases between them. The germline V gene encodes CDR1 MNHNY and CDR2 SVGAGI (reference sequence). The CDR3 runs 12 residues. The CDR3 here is CASSPVNYGYTF. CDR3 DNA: TGTGCCAGCAGTCCCGTGAACTATGGCTACACCTTC.

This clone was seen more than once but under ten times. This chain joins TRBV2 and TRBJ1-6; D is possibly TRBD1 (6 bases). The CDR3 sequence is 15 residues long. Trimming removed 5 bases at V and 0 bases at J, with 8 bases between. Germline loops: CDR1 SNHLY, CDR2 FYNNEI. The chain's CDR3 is CASSRGSSYNSPLHF. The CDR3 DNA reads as TGTGCCAGCAGTAGGGGGAGCTCCTATAATTCACCCCTCCACTTT.

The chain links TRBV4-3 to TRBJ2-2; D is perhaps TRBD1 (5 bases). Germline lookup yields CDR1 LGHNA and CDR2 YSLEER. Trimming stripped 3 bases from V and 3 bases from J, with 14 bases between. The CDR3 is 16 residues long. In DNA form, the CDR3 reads TGCGCCAGCAGCCATTACCAATCCAGGGACACCGGGGAGCTGTTTTTT. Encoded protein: CASSHYQSRDTGELFF.

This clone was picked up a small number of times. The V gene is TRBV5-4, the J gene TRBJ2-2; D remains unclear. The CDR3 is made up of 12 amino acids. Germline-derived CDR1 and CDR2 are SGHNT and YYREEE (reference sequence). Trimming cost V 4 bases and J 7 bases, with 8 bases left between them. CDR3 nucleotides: TGTGCCAGCAGCCTTAGAGACGGGGAGCTGTTTTTT. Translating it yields CASSLRDGELFF.

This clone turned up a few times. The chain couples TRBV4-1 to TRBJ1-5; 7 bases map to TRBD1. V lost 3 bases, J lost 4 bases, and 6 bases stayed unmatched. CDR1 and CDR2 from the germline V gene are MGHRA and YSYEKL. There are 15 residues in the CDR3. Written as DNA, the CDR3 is TGCGCCAGCAGCCAGGGGACAGCGATGAATCAGCCCCAGCATTTT. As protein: CASSQGTAMNQPQHF.

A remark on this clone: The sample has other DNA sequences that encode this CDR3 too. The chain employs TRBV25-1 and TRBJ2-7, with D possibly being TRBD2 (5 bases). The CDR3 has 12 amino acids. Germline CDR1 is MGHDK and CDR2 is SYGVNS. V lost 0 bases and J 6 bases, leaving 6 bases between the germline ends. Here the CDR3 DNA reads TGTGCCAGCAGTGAATATACTAGCGAGCAGTACTTC. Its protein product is CASSEYTSEQYF.

CDR3 nucleotide sequence: TGTGCCAGCAGCCAACAGGGTGGTGGAAACACCATATATTTT. It specifies CASSQQGGGNTIYF. This sequence joins TRBV4-2 and TRBJ1-3; TRBD1 is a possible D gene (5 bases). This CDR3 is 14 amino acids long. The germline V and J ends were trimmed by 2 bases and 3 bases, with 8 bases remaining between them. Germline loops: CDR1 LGHNA, CDR2 YNFKEQ.

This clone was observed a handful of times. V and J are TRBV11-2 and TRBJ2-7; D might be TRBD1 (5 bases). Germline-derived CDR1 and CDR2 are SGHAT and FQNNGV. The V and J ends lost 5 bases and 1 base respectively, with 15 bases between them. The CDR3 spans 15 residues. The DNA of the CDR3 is TGTGCCAGCAGCCTCAGGGTCAGTGAGTCCTACGAGCAGTACTTC. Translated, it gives CASSLRVSESYEQYF.

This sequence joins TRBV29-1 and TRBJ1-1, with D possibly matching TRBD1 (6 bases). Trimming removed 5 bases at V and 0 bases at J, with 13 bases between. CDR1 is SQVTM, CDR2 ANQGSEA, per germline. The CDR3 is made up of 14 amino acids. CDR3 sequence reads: CSVTLTGMNTEAFF. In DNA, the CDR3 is TGCAGCGTTACTTTGACAGGCATGAACACTGAAGCTTTCTTT.

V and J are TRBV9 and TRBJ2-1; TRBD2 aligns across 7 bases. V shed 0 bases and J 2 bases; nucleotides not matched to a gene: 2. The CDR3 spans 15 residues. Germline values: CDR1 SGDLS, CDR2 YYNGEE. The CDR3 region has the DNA TGTGCCAGCAGCGTAGAAGCGGGGACCTACAATGAGCAGTTCTTC. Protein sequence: CASSVEAGTYNEQFF.

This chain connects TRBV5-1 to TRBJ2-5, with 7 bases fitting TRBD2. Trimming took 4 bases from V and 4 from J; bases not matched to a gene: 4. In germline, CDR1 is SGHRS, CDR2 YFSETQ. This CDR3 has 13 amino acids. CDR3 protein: CASSPGGPETQYF. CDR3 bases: TGCGCCAGCAGCCCGGGAGGCCCAGAGACCCAGTACTTC.

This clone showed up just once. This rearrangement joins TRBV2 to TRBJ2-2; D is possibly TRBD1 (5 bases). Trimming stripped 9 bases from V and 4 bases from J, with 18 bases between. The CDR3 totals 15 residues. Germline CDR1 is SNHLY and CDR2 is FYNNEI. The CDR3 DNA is TGTGCCAGTTTTCAGGGAACCGGCGGCACCGGGGAGCTGTTTTTT. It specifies CASFQGTGGTGELFF.

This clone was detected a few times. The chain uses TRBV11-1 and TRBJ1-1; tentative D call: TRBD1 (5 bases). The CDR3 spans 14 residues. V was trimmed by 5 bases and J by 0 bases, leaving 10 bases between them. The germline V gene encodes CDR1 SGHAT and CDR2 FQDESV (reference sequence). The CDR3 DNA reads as TGTGCCAGCAGCCCCCGGGGGGTGAACACTGAAGCTTTCTTT. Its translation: CASSPRGVNTEAFF.

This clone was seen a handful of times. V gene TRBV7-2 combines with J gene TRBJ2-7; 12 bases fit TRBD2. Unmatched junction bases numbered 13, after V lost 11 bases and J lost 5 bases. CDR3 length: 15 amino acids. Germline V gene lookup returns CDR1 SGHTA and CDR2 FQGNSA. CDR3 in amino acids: CAAGLAGGPVHEQYF. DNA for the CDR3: TGTGCCGCGGGGCTAGCGGGGGGGCCGGTTCACGAGCAGTACTTC.

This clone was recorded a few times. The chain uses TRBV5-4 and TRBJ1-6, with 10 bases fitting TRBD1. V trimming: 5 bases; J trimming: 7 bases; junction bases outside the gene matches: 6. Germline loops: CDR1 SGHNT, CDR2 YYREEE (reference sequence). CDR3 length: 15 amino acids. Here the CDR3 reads CASSSGQGRNSPLHF. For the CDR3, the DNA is TGTGCCAGCAGTTCGGGACAGGGGAGGAATTCACCCCTCCACTTT.

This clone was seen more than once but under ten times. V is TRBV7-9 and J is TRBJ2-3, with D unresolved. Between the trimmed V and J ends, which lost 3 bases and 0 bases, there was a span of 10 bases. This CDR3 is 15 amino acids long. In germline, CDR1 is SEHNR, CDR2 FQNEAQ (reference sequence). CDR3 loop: CASSFEATSTDTQYF. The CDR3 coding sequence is TGTGCCAGCAGCTTCGAGGCTACTAGCACAGATACGCAGTATTTT.

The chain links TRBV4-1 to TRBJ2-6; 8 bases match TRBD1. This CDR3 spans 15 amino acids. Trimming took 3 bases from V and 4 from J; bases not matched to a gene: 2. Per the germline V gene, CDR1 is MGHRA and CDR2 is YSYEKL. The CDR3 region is CASSQTGVGANVLTF. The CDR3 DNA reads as TGCGCCAGCAGCCAGACAGGGGTCGGGGCCAACGTCCTGACTTTC.

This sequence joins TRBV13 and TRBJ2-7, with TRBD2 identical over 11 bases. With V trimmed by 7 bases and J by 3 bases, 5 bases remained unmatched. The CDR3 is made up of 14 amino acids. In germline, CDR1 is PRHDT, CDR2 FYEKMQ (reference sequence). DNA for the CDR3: TGTGCCAGCACCATTAGCGGGGGGGGCTACGAGCAGTACTTC. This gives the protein CASTISGGGYEQYF.

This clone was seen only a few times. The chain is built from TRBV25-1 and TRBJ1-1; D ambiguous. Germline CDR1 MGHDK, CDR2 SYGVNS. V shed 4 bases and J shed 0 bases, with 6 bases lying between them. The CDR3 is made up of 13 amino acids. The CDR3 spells CASSARVNTEAFF. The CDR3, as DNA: TGTGCCAGCAGTGCTCGGGTGAACACTGAAGCTTTCTTT.

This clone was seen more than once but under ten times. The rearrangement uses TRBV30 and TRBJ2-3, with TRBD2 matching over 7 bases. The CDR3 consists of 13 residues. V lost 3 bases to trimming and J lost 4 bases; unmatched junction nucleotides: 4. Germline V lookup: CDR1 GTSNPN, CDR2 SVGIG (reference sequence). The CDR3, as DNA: TGTGCCTGGAGAATAAGCGGGGCAGATACGCAGTATTTT. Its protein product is CAWRISGADTQYF.

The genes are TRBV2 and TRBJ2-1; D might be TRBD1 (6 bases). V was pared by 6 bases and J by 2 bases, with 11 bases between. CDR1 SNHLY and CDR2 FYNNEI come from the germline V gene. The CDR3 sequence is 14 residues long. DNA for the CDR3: TGTGCCAGCAGCCAAAGGACAGCCTACAATGAGCAGTTCTTC. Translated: CASSQRTAYNEQFF.

CDR3 sequence (DNA): TGTGCCAGAAGGGGAATCGGCGCTTTCTTT. Amino acid sequence: CARRGIGAFF. The chain couples TRBV19 to TRBJ1-1, with D possibly being TRBD1 (5 bases). Germline CDR1 LNHDA, CDR2 SQIVND (reference sequence). The CDR3 covers 10 residues. V was shortened by 9 bases and J by 11 bases, with 13 bases between the two germline ends.

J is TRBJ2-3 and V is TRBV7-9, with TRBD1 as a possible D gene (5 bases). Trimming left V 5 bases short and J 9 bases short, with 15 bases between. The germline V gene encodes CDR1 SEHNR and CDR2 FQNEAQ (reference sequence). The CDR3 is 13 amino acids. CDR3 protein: CASSQRGRTTQYF. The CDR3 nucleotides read TGTGCCAGCAGCCAAAGGGGAAGGACGACGCAGTATTTT.

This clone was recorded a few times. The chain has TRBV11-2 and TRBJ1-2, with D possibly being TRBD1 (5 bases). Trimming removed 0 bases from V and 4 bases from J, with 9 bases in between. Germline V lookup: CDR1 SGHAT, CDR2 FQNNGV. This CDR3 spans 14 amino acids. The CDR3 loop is CASSLDQGSYGYTF. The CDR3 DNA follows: TGTGCCAGCAGCTTAGATCAGGGAAGCTATGGCTACACCTTC.